This T cell receptor (beta chain) was captured in a study of CD8 T cells in Susac syndrome. Negative isolation yielded the CD8+ and CD4+ T cells, while FACS enriched the TEMRA cells. Reverse transcription used roughly 0.45 to 1 ug RNA and random hexamers. An immunoSEQ multiplex PCR generated amplified TCR beta CDR3 products spanning 54 Vbeta and 13 Jbeta. From the immunoSEQ multiplex PCR reads, TCRdb called clonotypes with MiXCR, one entry per CDR3 protein. The sample records roughly 120,000 distinct CDR3 sequences, just over 90% being singletons. This CDR3 has 14 residues. Germline loops: CDR1 GTSNPN, CDR2 SVGIG (reference sequence). V lost 2 bases and J lost 9, with 17 bases in between.

The TCR was taken from a human donor with multiple sclerosis. The sequenced sample was CD8+ T cells from PBMCs. The chain has TRBV30 and TRBJ1-5; D gene uncertain. DNA for the CDR3: TGTGCCTGGAGTCCCCAGGTCCGAGACTGGCCCCAGCATTTT. Its protein is CAWSPQVRDWPQHF.